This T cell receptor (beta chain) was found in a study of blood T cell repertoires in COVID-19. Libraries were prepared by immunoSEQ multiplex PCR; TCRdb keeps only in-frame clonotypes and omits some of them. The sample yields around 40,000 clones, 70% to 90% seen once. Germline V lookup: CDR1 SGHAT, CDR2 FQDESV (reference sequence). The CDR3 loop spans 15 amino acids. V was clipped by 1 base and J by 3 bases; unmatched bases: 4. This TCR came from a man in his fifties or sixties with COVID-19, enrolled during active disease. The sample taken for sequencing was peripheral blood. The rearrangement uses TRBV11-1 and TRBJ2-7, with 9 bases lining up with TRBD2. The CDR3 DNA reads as TGTGCCAGCAGCTTAGGGCTAGCGGGACTCTACGAGCAGTACTTC. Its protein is CASSLGLAGLYEQYF.